This T cell receptor (beta chain) originates from a study of blood T cell repertoires in COVID-19. For the study at large: Specimens from acute and convalescent COVID-19 originated in the United States, Italy and Spain. In each case, the material was cDNA or gDNA derived from T cells, B-cell-depleted T cells, or PBMCs.

In the authors' methods: Estimated nucleated cell counts came from reference gene primer amplification. This table comes from immunoSEQ multiplex PCR, and its TCRdb copy is limited to in-frame clones, with some not included. V and J calls and clone size are given by that table; D and trimming were obtained from the DNA. The sample consists of about 380,000 clones, more than 75% of them appearing once. Trimming took 5 bases from V and 0 from J; bases not matched to a gene: 6. Per germline, CDR1 SGHNT and CDR2 YENEEA. The CDR3 is 17 residues long. This chain uses TRBV11-3 with TRBJ2-6; 8 nucleotides align to TRBD2. This receptor was taken from a human donor with acute or convalescent COVID-19. The donor label of this sample is uncertain. Sample: peripheral blood. The CDR3 reads CASSTHRGGSGANVLTF. DNA for the CDR3: TGTGCCAGCAGCACACACCGGGGGGGCTCTGGGGCCAACGTCCTGACTTTC.